The 8 T cell receptor beta chains reported below all come from one sample, sequenced in a study of T-cell reconstitution after alpha-beta-depleted transplantation in children. Preparing the TCRbeta library involved the use of unique molecular identifiers. One entry per CDR3 protein results from TCRdb running MiXCR on the PCR reads. The sample has about 640,000 distinct CDR3 sequences, 10% to 15% seen once. The input for sequencing was PBMCs, mostly from graft donor cells, taken 360 days after TCRalphabeta/CD19-depleted stem cell transplant. Receptors were obtained from a male patient under 18 who had a stem cell transplant for acute myeloid leukemia, so the T cells may come from the graft donor.

This clonotype has at least ten counts. The rearrangement uses TRBV15 and TRBJ2-7, with 8 nucleotides matching TRBD1. Germline trimming cut 5 bases from V and 1 base from J; bases unmatched to any gene: 7. Germline V gene data show CDR1 as LNHNV and CDR2 as YYDKDF (reference sequence). The CDR3 has 15 amino acids. The CDR3 DNA reads as TGTGCCACCAGCTTCGGACAGGGTGGGTCCTACGAGCAGTACTTC. It encodes CATSFGQGGSYEQYF.

V gene TRBV29-1 combines with J gene TRBJ2-7, with 7 bases matching TRBD1. After removal of 5 bases from V and 3 bases from J, the junction contained 7 bases not matched to a gene. The CDR3 has 13 residues. The germline V gene encodes CDR1 SQVTM and CDR2 ANQGSEA. The CDR3 DNA reads TGCAGCGTTCGTGAGACAGGGAACTACGAGCAGTACTTC. Translating gives CSVRETGNYEQYF.

This clonotype has more than one count but fewer than ten. The chain is built from TRBV6-5 and TRBJ2-1; 9 bases line up with TRBD1. Trimming cost V 4 bases and J 5 bases; bases outside gene matches: 9. The CDR3 totals 16 residues. Germline CDR1 and CDR2: MNHEY and SVGAGI. CDR3 sequence reads: CASSSHSGTGNNEQFF. The CDR3 DNA is TGTGCCAGCAGTTCCCATTCCGGGACAGGGAACAATGAGCAGTTCTTC.

This clonotype was recorded a few times. The chain combines TRBV7-3 with TRBJ2-3; D gene ambiguous. Trimming removed 1 base at V and 5 bases at J, with 7 bases between. The CDR3 length is 13 residues. From germline, CDR1 is SGHTA and CDR2 FQGTGA. CDR3 in amino acids: CASSLSPLDTQYF. Written as DNA, the CDR3 is TGTGCCAGCAGCTTAAGCCCCTTAGATACGCAGTATTTT.

This clonotype was counted ten times or more. The V gene is TRBV4-3, the J gene TRBJ2-1; a weak D match, TRBD1 (5 bases). The CDR3 runs 15 residues. Trimming took off 0 bases at V and 9 bases at J, with 15 bases between the two ends. The germline V gene has CDR1 LGHNA and CDR2 YSLEER. The chain's CDR3 is CASSQEASRGFEQFF. The CDR3, as DNA: TGCGCCAGCAGCCAAGAGGCTAGTAGGGGTTTTGAGCAGTTCTTC.

This clonotype was observed a few times. The chain uses TRBV4-3 and TRBJ2-2, with D possibly being TRBD2 (5 bases). Germline V CDR1 and CDR2: LGHNA, YSLEER. Trimming removed 4 bases from V and 7 bases from J, with 13 bases in between. The CDR3 length is 14 residues. The CDR3 DNA sequence: TGCGCCAGCAGCCTCTGGACCGGGGACGGGGAGCTGTTTTTT. Translation: CASSLWTGDGELFF.

The chain combines TRBV5-1 with TRBJ2-7; D tentatively fits TRBD1 or TRBD2 (5 bases each). The germline V gene has CDR1 SGHRS and CDR2 YFSETQ. The CDR3 covers 19 residues. Trimming removed 0 bases from V and 3 bases from J, with 25 bases in between. For the CDR3, the DNA is TGCGCCAGCAGCTTGGGTAACCGGGGCGCGCAAGGGACCGGCTACGAGCAGTACTTC. It is translated as CASSLGNRGAQGTGYEQYF.

In this sample, this clonotype turned up a few times. The chain employs TRBV7-9 and TRBJ2-3; D unclear. The CDR3 is 12 residues long. CDR1 SEHNR and CDR2 FQNEAQ come from the germline V gene (reference sequence). V was shortened by 7 bases and J by 6 bases, with 11 bases between the two germline ends. Here the CDR3 DNA reads TGTGCCAGCACCTTCGTTACGGATACGCAGTATTTT. This sequence encodes CASTFVTDTQYF.